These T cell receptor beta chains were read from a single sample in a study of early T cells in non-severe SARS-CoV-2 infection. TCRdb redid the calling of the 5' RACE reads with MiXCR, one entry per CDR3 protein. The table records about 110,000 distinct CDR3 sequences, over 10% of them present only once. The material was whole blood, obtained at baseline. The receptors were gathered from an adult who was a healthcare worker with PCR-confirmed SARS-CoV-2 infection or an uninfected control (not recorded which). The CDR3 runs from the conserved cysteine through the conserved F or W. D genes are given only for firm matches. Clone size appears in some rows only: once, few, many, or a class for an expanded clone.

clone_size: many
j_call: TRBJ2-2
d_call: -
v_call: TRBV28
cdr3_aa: CASSPWARANTGELFF
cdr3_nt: TGTGCCAGCAGTCCCTGGGCCAGGGCGAACACCGGGGAGCTGTTTTTT

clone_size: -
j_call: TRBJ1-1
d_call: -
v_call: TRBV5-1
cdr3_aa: CASSLQGAGTEAFF
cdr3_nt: TGCGCCAGCAGCTTGCAGGGAGCGGGGACTGAAGCTTTCTTT

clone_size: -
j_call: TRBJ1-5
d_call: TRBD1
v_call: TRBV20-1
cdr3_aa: CSAPSQGAKGQPQHF
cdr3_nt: TGCAGTGCTCCTTCACAGGGGGCTAAAGGTCAGCCCCAGCATTTT

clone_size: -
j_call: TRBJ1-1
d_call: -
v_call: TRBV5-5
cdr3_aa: CVSRLGGNTEAFF
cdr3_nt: TGTGTCAGCAGGCTTGGAGGGAACACTGAAGCTTTCTTT

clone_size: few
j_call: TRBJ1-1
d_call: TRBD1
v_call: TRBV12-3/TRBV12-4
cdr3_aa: CASRGGQGLMNTEAFF
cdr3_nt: TGTGCCAGCAGGGGAGGACAGGGGTTGATGAACACTGAAGCTTTCTTT

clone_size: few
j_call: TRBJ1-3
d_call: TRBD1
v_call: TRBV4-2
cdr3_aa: CASSQEDTRGLGFKNTIYF
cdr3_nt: TGTGCCAGCAGCCAAGAGGACACCAGGGGGCTAGGTTTTAAGAACACCATATATTTT

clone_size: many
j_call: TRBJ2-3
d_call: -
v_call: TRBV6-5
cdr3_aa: CASSRRQMPTDTQYF
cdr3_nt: TGTGCCAGCAGCCGAAGACAGATGCCCACAGATACGCAGTATTTT

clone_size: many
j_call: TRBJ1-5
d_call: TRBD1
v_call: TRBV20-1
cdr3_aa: CSARVAGGSNQPQHF
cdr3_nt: TGCAGTGCTAGAGTCGCAGGGGGTAGCAATCAGCCCCAGCATTTT

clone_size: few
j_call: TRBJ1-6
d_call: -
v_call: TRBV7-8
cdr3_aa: CASSLTGFPPLHF
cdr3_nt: TGTGCCAGCAGCTTAACAGGGTTTCCACCCCTCCACTTT

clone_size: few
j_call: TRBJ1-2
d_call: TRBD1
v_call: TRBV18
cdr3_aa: CASSQQGARGYTF
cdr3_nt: TGTGCCAGCTCACAACAGGGGGCTCGAGGCTACACCTTC

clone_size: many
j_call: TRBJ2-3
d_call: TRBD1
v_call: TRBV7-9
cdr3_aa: CASSLPGQGGTDTQYF
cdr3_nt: TGTGCCAGCAGCTTACCGGGACAGGGTGGCACAGATACGCAGTATTTT

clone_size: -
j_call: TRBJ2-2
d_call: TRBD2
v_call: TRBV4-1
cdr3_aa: CASSQGLWDYNTGELFF
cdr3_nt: TGCGCCAGCAGCCAAGGCCTCTGGGACTACAACACCGGGGAGCTGTTTTTT